The 15 T cell receptor beta chains presented below share a single source sample, sequenced in a study of blood T cell repertoires in COVID-19. Assay used: immunoSEQ multiplex PCR; TCRdb lists only in-frame clones, some missing. Here the sample spans 73,000 or so clones, around 86% being singletons. The sample consisted of peripheral blood. Source of these receptors: a man aged 25 to 40 with acute or convalescent COVID-19.

Note on this clone: The sample holds other DNA sequences that translate to the same CDR3. The chain is built from TRBV18 and TRBJ2-7; the match to TRBD2 covers 7 bases. There are 13 residues in the CDR3. With 3 bases clipped from V and 4 bases from J, the junction kept 3 bases outside the gene matches. Germline lookup yields CDR1 KGHSH and CDR2 LQKENI. The CDR3 nucleotides read TGTGCCAGCTCACCTGGACTAGTTTACGAGCAGTACTTC. Translating gives CASSPGLVYEQYF.

This rearrangement joins TRBV5-6 to TRBJ2-5; 9 bases match TRBD1. Germline CDR1 and CDR2: SGHDT and YYEEEE. This CDR3 comprises 16 residues. With V trimmed by 5 bases and J by 2 bases, 10 bases remained unmatched. The chain's CDR3 is CASRPVDRGNQETQYF. The CDR3 bases are TGTGCCAGCAGGCCCGTGGACAGGGGCAATCAAGAGACCCAGTACTTC.

The J gene is TRBJ2-6, the V gene TRBV27; 7 positions match TRBD2. CDR1 and CDR2 from the germline V gene are MNHEY and SMNVEV (reference sequence). This CDR3 has 15 residues. With V trimmed by 4 bases and J by 2 bases, 2 bases remained unmatched. The CDR3 spells CASSWGGTGANVLTF. In nucleotides, the CDR3 is TGTGCCAGCAGTTGGGGAGGGACTGGGGCCAACGTCCTGACTTTC.

The chain carries TRBV28 and TRBJ2-7; 7 bases map to TRBD2. The V and J ends lost 2 bases and 6 bases, in that order; junction bases with no gene match: 10. The CDR3 covers 15 residues. Germline CDR1 reads MDHEN; CDR2 reads SYDVKM. CDR3 sequence (DNA): TGTGCCAGCAGTTTACCCCCCGGGGAGGGGCCCGAGCAGTACTTC. The encoded protein is CASSLPPGEGPEQYF.

The chain recombines TRBV6-5 with TRBJ2-2, with 7 nucleotides matching TRBD1. Trimming removed 8 bases from V and 1 base from J; junction bases left unmatched: 1. CDR1 is MNHEY, CDR2 SVGAGI, per germline. The CDR3 runs to 13 residues. The CDR3 DNA reads as TGTGCCAGCGGGACAGTGAACACCGGGGAGCTGTTTTTT. It translates to CASGTVNTGELFF.

The sample holds a few counts of this clone. CDR3 sequence reads: CASSERYEAFF. CDR3 bases: TGCGCCAGCAGTGAACGGTATGAAGCTTTCTTT. The chain couples TRBV10-2 to TRBJ1-1; D unclear. CDR3 length: 11 amino acids. V lost 3 bases to trimming and J lost 7 bases, with 6 bases between them. Germline loops: CDR1 WSHSY, CDR2 SAAADI.

The genes are TRBV19 and TRBJ2-5; weak D call: TRBD1 (5 bases). Deletions cut 6 bases from V and 5 bases from J, with 22 bases between. This CDR3 is built from 16 residues. The V gene's germline CDR1 is LNHDA and CDR2 SQIVND (reference sequence). This CDR3 reads CASRHSGRGAKETQYF. The CDR3 DNA follows: TGTGCCAGTAGACACTCAGGCCGTGGGGCAAAGGAGACCCAGTACTTC.

The chain employs TRBV27 and TRBJ2-1; a possible D gene is TRBD1 (6 bases). The CDR3 loop spans 16 amino acids. CDR1 is MNHEY, CDR2 SMNVEV, per germline (reference sequence). The ends were cut back, 5 bases at V and 2 bases at J, with 16 bases in the middle. The CDR3 bases are TGTGCCAGCAGTCCTACCGGGACACCTACCTACAATGAGCAGTTCTTC. It encodes CASSPTGTPTYNEQFF.

V usage is TRBV6-5 and J usage is TRBJ2-7, with D possibly being TRBD2 (6 bases). The CDR3 spans 13 residues. The germline CDR1 and CDR2 sequences are MNHEY and SVGAGI. The germline V and J ends were trimmed by 8 bases and 4 bases, with 15 bases remaining between them. As DNA, the CDR3 is TGTGCCAGCGCGGGAACAGCCATTTACGAGCAGTACTTC. Translation gives CASAGTAIYEQYF.

CDR3 in DNA: TGTGCCATCTCGACAGCCGCCTACGAGCAGTACTTC. Its translation is CAISTAAYEQYF. V usage is TRBV28 and J usage is TRBJ2-7, with a tentative D call TRBD1 (5 bases). V shed 10 bases and J shed 2 bases, with 12 bases lying between them. This CDR3 region has 12 residues. CDR1 and CDR2 from the germline V gene are MDHEN and SYDVKM.

V is TRBV30 and J is TRBJ2-7, with TRBD1 matching over 10 bases. V lost 3 bases to trimming and J lost 5 bases; unmatched junction nucleotides: 7. Germline CDR1 reads GTSNPN; CDR2 reads SVGIG (reference sequence). The CDR3 length is 14 residues. CDR3 sequence: CAWSKGTGAHEQYF. The CDR3 DNA reads TGTGCCTGGAGCAAGGGGACAGGGGCCCACGAGCAGTACTTC.

This rearrangement joins TRBV11-2 to TRBJ2-1, with a possible D match to TRBD2 (5 bases). Germline V gene sequence: CDR1 SGHAT, CDR2 FQNNGV. Trimming took off 1 base at V and 8 bases at J, with 15 bases between the two ends. CDR3 length: 15 residues. The CDR3 reads CASSLGASSYDEQFF. In DNA, the CDR3 is TGTGCCAGCAGCTTAGGGGCTAGCAGTTACGATGAGCAGTTCTTC.

The chain carries TRBV5-6 and TRBJ2-1; D is perhaps TRBD1 (5 bases). The CDR3 is 15 amino acids. Germline CDR1 and CDR2: SGHDT and YYEEEE. Trimming took off 0 bases at V and 6 bases at J, with 13 bases between the two ends. As DNA, the CDR3 is TGTGCCAGCAGCTTGGGCAGGGTCCCCTTCAATGAGCAGTTCTTC. Encoded protein: CASSLGRVPFNEQFF.

The V and J genes are TRBV4-3 and TRBJ2-1, with TRBD2 as a possible D gene (6 bases). The CDR3 consists of 15 residues. V was trimmed by 4 bases and J by 7 bases, leaving 17 bases between them. The germline gives CDR1 LGHNA, CDR2 YSLEER. CDR3: CASSPTSLMQNEQFF. CDR3 DNA sequence: TGCGCCAGCAGCCCCACTAGCCTCATGCAAAATGAGCAGTTCTTC.

The chain employs TRBV19 and TRBJ1-2; 8 nucleotides match TRBD1. V trimming: 7 bases; J trimming: 4 bases; junction bases outside the gene matches: 11. The CDR3 runs to 15 residues. The germline CDR1 and CDR2 sequences are LNHDA and SQIVND (reference sequence). The CDR3, as DNA: TGTGCCAGTAAAGATGGGACAGGCCGCTCCTATGGCTACACCTTC. It codes for CASKDGTGRSYGYTF.